This TCR beta chain was sequenced for a study of CD8+ T cells in alopecia areata. Study at large: Each of the treated patients was given oral tofacitinib, 5 to 10 mg twice daily, for moderate-to-severe alopecia areata.

Study results and caveats: Sequence data from scalp samples additionally include resident alphabeta T cells of normal skin. Clonality exceeded that of normal scalp in lesional scalp, most notably in alopecia totalis/universalis.

Concerning this clone: Its antigen remains unknown.

Following RNA extraction, reverse transcription yielded cDNA that acted as the sequencing template. The assay was immunoSEQ multiplex PCR, and TCRdb's table has in-frame clones only and misses some. In the table there are about 98,000 clones, roughly 42% of which are singletons. Collection of lesional scalp punch biopsies and peripheral blood was performed in alopecia areata patients. The receptor was isolated from a human donor with alopecia areata. Specimen: CD4+ T cells sorted from blood.

The CDR3 protein is CASRVGVYGYTF. For the CDR3, the DNA is TGTGCCAGCAGGGTCGGGGTTTATGGCTACACCTTC. This chain connects TRBV5-6 to TRBJ1-2; D gene ambiguous. This CDR3 comprises 12 residues. Trimming removed 5 bases at V and 5 bases at J, with 10 bases between. Per germline, CDR1 SGHDT and CDR2 YYEEEE.